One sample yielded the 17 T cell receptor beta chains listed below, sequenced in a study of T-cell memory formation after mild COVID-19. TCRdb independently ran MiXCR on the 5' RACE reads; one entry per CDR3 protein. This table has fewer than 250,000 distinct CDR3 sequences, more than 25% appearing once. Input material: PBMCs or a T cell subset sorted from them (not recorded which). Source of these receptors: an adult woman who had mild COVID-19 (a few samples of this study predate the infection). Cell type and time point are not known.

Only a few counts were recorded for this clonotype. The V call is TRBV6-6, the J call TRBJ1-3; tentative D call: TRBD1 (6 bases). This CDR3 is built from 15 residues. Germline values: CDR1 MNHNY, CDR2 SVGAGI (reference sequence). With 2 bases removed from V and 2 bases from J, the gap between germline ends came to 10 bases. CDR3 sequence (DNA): TGTGCCAGCAGTTACGGGGGGGCTCCTGGAAACACCATATATTTT. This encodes CASSYGGAPGNTIYF.

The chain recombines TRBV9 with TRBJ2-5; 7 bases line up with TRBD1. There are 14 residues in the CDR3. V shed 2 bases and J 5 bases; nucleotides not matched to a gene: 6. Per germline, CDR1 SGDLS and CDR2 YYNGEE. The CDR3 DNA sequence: TGTGCCAGCAGCGTGCGAGGGGGCTTGGAGACCCAGTACTTC. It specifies CASSVRGGLETQYF. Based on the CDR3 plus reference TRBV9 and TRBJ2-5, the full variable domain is DSGVTQTPKHLITATGQRVTLRCSPRSGDLSVYWYQQSLDQGLQFLIQYYNGEERAKGNILERFSAQQFPDLHSELNLSSLELGDSALYFCASSVRGGLETQYFGPGTRLLVL.

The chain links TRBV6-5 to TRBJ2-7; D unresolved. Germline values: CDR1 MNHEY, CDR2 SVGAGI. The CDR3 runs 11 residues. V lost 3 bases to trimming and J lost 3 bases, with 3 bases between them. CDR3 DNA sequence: TGTGCCAGCAGTTATCGCTACGAGCAGTACTTC. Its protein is CASSYRYEQYF.

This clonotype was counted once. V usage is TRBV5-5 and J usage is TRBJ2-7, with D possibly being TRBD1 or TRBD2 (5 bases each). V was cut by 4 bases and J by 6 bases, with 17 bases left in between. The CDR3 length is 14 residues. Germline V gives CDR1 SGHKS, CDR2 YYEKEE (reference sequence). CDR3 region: CASSMGPGSTEQYF. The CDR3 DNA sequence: TGTGCCAGCAGCATGGGACCGGGATCCACCGAGCAGTACTTC.

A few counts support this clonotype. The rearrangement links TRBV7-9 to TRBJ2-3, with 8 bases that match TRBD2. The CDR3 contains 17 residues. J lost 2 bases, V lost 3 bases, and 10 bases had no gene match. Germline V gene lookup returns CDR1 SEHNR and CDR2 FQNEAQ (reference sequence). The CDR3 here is CASSLAGGAIITDTQYF. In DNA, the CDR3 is TGTGCCAGCAGCTTGGCGGGGGGCGCAATTATCACAGATACGCAGTATTTT.

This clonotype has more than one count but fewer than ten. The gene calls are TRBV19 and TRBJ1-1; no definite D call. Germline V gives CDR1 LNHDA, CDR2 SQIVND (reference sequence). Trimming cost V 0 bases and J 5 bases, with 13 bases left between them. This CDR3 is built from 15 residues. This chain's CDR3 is CASSIDEITLTEAFF. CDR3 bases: TGTGCCAGTAGTATAGATGAGATAACTTTGACTGAAGCTTTCTTT.

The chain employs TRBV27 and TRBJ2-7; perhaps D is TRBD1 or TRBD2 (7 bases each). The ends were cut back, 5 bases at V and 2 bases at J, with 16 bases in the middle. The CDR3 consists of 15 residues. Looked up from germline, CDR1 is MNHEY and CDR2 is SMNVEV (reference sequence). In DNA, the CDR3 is TGTGCCAGCAGTCGCGACCCAGGGGGGGCCTACGAGCAGTACTTC. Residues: CASSRDPGGAYEQYF.

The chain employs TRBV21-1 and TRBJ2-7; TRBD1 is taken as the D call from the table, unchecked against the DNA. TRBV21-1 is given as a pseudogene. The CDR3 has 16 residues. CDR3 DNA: TGTGCCAGCAGCCCTACAGGAGGGACAGGGCGAAGCGAGCAGTACTTC. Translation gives CASSPTGGTGRSEQYF.

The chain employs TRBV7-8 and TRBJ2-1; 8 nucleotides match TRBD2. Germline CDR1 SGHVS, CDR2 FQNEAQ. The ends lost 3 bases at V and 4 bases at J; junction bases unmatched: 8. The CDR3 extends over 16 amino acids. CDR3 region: CASSFRGTSWYNEQFF. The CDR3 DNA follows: TGTGCCAGCAGCTTTAGGGGGACTAGTTGGTACAATGAGCAGTTCTTC.

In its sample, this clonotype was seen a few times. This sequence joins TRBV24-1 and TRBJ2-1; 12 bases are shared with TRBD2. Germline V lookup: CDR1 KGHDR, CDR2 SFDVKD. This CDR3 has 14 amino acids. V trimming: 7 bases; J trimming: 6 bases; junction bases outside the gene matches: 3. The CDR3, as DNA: TGTGCCACCAGCCTAGCGGGAGGGTCCAATGAGCAGTTCTTC. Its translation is CATSLAGGSNEQFF.

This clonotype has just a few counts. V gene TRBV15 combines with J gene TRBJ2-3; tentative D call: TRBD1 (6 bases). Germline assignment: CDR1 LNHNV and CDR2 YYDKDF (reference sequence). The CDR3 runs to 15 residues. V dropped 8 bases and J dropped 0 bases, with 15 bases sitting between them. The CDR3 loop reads CATSRRTASTDTQYF. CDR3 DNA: TGTGCCACCTCCAGACGGACAGCTAGCACAGATACGCAGTATTTT.

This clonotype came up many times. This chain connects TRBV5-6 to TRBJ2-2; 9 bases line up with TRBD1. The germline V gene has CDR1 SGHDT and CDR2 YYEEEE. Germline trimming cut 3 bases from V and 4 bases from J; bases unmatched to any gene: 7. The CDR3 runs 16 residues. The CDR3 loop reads CASSSYRDRVTGELFF. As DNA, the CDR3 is TGTGCCAGCAGCTCTTACCGGGACAGGGTCACCGGGGAGCTGTTTTTT.

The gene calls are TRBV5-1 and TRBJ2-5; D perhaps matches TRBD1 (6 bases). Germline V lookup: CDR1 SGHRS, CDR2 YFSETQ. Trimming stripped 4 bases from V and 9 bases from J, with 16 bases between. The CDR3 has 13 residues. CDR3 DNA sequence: TGCGCCAGCAGCCCAAACGGACAGACACCCCAGTACTTC. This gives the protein CASSPNGQTPQYF.

CDR3 bases: TGTGCCAGCAGTGAAATGGGATACTACGAGCAGTACTTC. Its translation is CASSEMGYYEQYF. The V gene is TRBV2, the J gene TRBJ2-7; D remains unclear. There are 13 residues in the CDR3. The germline CDR1 and CDR2 sequences are SNHLY and FYNNEI. V was cut by 2 bases and J by 3 bases, with 8 bases left in between.

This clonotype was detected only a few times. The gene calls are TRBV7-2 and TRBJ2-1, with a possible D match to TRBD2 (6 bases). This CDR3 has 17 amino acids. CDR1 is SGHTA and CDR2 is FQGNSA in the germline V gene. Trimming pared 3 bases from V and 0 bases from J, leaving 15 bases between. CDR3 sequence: CASSFGQGLSSYNEQFF. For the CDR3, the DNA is TGTGCCAGCAGCTTTGGCCAGGGACTCTCCTCCTACAATGAGCAGTTCTTC. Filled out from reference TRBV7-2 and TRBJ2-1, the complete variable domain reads GAGVSQSPSNKVTEKGKDVELRCDPISGHTALYWYRQSLGQGLEFLIYFQGNSAPDKSGLPSDRFSAERTGGSVSTLTIQRTQQEDSAVYLCASSFGQGLSSYNEQFFGPGTRLTVL.

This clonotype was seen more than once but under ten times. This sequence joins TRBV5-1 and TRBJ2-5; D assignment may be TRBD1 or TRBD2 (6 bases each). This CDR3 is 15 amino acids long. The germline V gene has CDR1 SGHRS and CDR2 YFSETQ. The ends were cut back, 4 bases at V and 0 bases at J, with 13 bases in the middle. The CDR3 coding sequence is TGCGCCAGCAGCCTAGGAGGGACAAACCAAGAGACCCAGTACTTC. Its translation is CASSLGGTNQETQYF.

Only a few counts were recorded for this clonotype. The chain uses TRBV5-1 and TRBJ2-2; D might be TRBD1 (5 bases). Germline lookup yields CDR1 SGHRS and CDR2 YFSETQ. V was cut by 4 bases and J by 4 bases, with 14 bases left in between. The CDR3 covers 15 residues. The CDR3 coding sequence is TGCGCCAGCAGCCCGAAGGGGCTTGGCACCGGGGAGCTGTTTTTT. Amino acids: CASSPKGLGTGELFF. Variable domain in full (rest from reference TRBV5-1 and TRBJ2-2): KAGVTQTPRYLIKTRGQQVTLSCSPISGHRSVSWYQQTPGQGLQFLFEYFSETQRNKGNFPGRFSGRQFSNSRSEMNVSTLELGDSALYLCASSPKGLGTGELFFGEGSRLTVL.